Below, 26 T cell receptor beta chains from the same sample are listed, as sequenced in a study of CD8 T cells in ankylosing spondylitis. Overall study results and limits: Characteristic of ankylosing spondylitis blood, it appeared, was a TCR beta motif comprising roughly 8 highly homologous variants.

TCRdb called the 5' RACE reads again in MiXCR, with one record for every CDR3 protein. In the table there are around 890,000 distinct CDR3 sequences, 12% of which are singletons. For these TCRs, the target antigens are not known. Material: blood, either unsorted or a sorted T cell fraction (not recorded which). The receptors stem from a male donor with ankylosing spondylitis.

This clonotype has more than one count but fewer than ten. The CDR3 loop is CSAPRGAKETQYF. In DNA form, the CDR3 reads TGCAGTGCCCCGAGGGGGGCTAAAGAGACCCAGTACTTC. This chain links TRBV20-1 with TRBJ2-5; either TRBD1 or TRBD2 may fit D (6 bases each). Trimming shortened V by 6 bases and J by 3 bases, and 14 bases separated the two germline ends. This CDR3 has 13 residues. The V gene's germline CDR1 is DFQATT and CDR2 SNEGSKA (reference sequence).

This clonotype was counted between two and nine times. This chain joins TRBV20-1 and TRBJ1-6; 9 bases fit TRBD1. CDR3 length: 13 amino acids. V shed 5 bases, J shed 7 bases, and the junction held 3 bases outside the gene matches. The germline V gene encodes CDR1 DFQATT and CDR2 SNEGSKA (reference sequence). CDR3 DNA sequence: TGCAGTGCTGGGACAGGGTGGAATTCACCCCTCCACTTT. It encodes CSAGTGWNSPLHF.

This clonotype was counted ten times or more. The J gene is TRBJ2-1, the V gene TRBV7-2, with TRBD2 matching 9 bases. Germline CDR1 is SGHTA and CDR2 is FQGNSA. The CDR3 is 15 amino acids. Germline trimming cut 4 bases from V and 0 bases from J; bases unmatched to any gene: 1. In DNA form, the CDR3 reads TGTGCCAGCAGCTCAGCGGGGGGCTCCTACAATGAGCAGTTCTTC. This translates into CASSSAGGSYNEQFF. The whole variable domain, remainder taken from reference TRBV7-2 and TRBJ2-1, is GAGVSQSPSNKVTEKGKDVELRCDPISGHTALYWYRQSLGQGLEFLIYFQGNSAPDKSGLPSDRFSAERTGGSVSTLTIQRTQQEDSAVYLCASSSAGGSYNEQFFGPGTRLTVL.

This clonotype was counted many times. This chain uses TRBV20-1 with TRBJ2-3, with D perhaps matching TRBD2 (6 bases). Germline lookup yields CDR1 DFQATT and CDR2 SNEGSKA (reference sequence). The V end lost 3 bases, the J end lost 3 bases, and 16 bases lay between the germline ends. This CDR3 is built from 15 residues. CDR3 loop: CSARVATRGTDTQYF. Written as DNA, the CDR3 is TGCAGTGCTAGGGTCGCGACTAGAGGAACAGATACGCAGTATTTT.

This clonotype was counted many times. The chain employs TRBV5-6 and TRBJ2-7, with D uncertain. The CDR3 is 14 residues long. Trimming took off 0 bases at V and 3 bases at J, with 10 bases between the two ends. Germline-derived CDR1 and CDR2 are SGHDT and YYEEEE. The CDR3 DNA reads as TGTGCCAGCAGCTTGGGGCCCGAAAACTACGAGCAGTACTTC. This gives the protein CASSLGPENYEQYF.

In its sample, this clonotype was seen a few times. CDR3 in amino acids: CASIGDTEAFF. CDR3 nucleotide sequence: TGTGCCAGCATTGGGGACACTGAAGCTTTCTTT. The J gene is TRBJ1-1, the V gene TRBV7-2; D uncertain. The CDR3 covers 11 residues. CDR1 and CDR2 from the germline V gene are SGHTA and FQGNSA. V was shortened by 7 bases and J by 3 bases, with 6 bases between the two germline ends.

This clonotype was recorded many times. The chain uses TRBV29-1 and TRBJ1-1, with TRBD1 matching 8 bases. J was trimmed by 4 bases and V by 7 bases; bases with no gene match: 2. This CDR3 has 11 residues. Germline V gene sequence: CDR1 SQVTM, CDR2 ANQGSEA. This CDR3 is CSADRGTEAFF. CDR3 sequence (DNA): TGCAGCGCCGACAGGGGCACTGAAGCTTTCTTT.

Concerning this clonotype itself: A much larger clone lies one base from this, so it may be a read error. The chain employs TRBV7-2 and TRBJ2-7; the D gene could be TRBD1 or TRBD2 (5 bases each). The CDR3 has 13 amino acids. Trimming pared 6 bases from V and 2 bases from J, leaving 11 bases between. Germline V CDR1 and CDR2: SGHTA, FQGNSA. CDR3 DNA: TGTGCCAGCAGGCCTAGAGGGGCCTACGAGCAGTACTTC. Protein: CASRPRGAYEQYF.

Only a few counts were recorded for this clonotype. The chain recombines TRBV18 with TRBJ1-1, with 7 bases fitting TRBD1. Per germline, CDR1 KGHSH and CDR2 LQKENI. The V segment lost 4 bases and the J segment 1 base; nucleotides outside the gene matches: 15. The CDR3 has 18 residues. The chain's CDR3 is CASSLARTGSSKNTEAFF. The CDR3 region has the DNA TGTGCCAGCTCACTGGCCAGGACAGGAAGTTCTAAGAACACTGAAGCTTTCTTT.

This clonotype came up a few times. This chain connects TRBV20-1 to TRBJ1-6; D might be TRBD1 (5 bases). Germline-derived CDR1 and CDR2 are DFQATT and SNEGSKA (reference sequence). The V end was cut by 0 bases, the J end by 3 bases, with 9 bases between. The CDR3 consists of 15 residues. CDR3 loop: CSARDPGRYNSPLHF. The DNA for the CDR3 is TGCAGTGCTAGAGATCCGGGGCGCTATAATTCACCCCTCCACTTT.

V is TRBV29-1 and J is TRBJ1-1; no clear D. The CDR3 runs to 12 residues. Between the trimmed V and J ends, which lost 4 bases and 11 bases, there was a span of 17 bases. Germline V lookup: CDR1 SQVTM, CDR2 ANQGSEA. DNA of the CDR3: TGCAGCGTTGTTAGCAACACCCGACATGCTTTCTTT. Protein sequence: CSVVSNTRHAFF.

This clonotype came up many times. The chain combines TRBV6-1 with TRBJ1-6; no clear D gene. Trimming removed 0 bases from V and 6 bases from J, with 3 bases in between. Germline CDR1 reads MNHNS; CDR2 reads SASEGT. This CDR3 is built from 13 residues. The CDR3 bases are TGTGCCAGCAGTGAAGCCGGTAATTCACCCCTCCACTTT. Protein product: CASSEAGNSPLHF.

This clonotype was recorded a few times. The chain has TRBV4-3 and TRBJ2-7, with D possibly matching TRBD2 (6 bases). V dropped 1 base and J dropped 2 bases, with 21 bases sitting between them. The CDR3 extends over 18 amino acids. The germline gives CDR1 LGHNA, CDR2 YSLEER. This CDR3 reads CASSQGVGSSGLTYEQYF. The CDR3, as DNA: TGCGCCAGCAGCCAAGGCGTAGGAAGTAGCGGTCTTACCTACGAGCAGTACTTC.

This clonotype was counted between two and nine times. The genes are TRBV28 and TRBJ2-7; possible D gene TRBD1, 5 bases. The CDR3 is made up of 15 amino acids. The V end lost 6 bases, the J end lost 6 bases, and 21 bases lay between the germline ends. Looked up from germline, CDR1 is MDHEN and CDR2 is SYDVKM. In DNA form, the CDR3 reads TGTGCCAGCAGAGGATATGAAATGCCAGGGTCCGAGCAGTACTTC. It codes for CASRGYEMPGSEQYF. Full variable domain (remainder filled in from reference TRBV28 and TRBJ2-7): DVKVTQSSRYLVKRTGEKVFLECVQDMDHENMFWYRQDPGLGLRLIYFSYDVKMKEKGDIPEGYSVSREKKERFSLILESASTNQTSMYLCASRGYEMPGSEQYFGPGTRLTVT.

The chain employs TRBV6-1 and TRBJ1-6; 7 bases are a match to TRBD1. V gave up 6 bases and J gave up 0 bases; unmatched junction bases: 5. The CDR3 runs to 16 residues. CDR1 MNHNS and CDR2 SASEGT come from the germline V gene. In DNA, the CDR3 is TGTGCCAGCAGACGGGACAGCCTCTCCTATAATTCACCCCTCCACTTT. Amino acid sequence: CASRRDSLSYNSPLHF.

Here the CDR3 DNA reads TGTGCCAGCAGTTACCCCTTCATGCGTGGCTACACCTTC. Translated, it gives CASSYPFMRGYTF. This chain uses TRBV6-5 with TRBJ1-2; D is unresolved. Germline loops: CDR1 MNHEY, CDR2 SVGAGI. V gave up 2 bases and J gave up 7 bases, with 11 bases separating them. The CDR3 extends over 13 amino acids.

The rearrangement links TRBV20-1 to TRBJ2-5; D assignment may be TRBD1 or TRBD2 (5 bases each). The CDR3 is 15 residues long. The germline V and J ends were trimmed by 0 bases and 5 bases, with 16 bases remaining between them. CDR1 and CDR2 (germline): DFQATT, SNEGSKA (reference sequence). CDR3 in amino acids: CSARDWGIIQETQYF. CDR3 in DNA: TGCAGTGCTAGAGATTGGGGGATTATCCAGGAGACCCAGTACTTC.

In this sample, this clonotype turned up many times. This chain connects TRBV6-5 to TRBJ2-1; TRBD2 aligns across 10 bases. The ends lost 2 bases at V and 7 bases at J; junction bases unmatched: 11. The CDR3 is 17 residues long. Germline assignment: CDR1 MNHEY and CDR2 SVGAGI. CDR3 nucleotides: TGTGCCAGCAGTTACCGTGCTCTAGCGGGAGTAAGAAATGAGCAGTTCTTC. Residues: CASSYRALAGVRNEQFF.

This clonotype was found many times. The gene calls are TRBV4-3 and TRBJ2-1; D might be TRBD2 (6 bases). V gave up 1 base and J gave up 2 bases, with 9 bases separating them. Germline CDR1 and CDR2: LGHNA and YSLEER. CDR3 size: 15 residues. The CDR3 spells CASSQVAGPYNEQFF. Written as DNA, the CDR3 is TGCGCCAGCAGCCAAGTTGCGGGGCCCTACAATGAGCAGTTCTTC.

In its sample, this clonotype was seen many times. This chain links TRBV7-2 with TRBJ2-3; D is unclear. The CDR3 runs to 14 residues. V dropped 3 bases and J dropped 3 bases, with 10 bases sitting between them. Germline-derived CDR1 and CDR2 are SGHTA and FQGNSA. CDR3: CASSFRSGTDTQYF. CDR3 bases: TGTGCCAGCAGCTTTCGGTCCGGGACAGATACGCAGTATTTT.

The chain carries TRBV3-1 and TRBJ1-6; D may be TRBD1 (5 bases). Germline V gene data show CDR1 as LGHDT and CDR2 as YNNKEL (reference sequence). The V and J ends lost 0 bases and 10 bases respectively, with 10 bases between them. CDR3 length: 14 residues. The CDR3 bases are TGTGCCAGCAGCCAAGAGGGGCGAAGGTCACCCCTCCACTTT. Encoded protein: CASSQEGRRSPLHF.

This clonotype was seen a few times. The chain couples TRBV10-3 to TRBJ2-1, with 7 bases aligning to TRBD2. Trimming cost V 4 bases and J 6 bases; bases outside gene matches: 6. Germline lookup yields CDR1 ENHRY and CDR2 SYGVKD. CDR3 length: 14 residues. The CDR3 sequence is CAISGASGTNEQFF. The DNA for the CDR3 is TGTGCCATCAGTGGGGCTAGCGGAACCAATGAGCAGTTCTTC.

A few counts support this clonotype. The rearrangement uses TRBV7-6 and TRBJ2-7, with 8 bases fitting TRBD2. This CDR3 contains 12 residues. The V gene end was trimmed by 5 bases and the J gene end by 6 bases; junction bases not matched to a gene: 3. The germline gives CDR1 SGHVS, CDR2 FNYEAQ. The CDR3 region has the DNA TGTGCCAGCAGCCATAGCGGGACCGAGCAGTACTTC. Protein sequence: CASSHSGTEQYF.

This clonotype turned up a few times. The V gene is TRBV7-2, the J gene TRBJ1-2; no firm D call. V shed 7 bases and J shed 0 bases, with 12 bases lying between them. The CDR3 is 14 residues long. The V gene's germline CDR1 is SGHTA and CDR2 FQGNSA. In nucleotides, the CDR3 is TGTGCCAGCAACCGGAGGGCGACTAACTATGGCTACACCTTC. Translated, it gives CASNRRATNYGYTF.

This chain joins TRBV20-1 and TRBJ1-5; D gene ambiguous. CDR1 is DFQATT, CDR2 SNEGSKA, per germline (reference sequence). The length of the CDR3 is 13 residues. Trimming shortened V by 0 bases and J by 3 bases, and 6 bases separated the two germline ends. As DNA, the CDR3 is TGCAGTGCTAGAGATGCGGTCAATCAGCCCCAGCATTTT. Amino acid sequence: CSARDAVNQPQHF.

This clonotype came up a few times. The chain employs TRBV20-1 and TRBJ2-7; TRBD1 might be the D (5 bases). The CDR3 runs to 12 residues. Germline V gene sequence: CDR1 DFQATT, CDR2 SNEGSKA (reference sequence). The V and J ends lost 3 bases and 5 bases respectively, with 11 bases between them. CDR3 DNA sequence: TGCAGTGCTAGGGCAGGGAAAAACGAGCAGTACTTC. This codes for CSARAGKNEQYF.